Reported below is one T cell receptor (beta chain). This sample was taken from a study of control samples from healthy donors and cancer patients. Profiled with immunoSEQ multiplex PCR; TCRdb holds only in-frame clones, not every one. The table records about 140,000 clones, 90% to 95% of them present only once. The CDR3 is made up of 15 amino acids. V was pared by 4 bases and J by 1 base, with 3 bases of the junction left unmatched. Germline CDR1 reads MGHRA; CDR2 reads YSYEKL. The genes are TRBV4-1 and TRBJ2-7; 11 nucleotides agree with TRBD2. Sequenced material: blood. The receptor comes from a man aged 40-50 years in good health. The CDR3 nucleotides are TGCGCCAGCAGCCCTACTAGCGGGGGTTCCTACGAGCAGTACTTC. It codes for CASSPTSGGSYEQYF.